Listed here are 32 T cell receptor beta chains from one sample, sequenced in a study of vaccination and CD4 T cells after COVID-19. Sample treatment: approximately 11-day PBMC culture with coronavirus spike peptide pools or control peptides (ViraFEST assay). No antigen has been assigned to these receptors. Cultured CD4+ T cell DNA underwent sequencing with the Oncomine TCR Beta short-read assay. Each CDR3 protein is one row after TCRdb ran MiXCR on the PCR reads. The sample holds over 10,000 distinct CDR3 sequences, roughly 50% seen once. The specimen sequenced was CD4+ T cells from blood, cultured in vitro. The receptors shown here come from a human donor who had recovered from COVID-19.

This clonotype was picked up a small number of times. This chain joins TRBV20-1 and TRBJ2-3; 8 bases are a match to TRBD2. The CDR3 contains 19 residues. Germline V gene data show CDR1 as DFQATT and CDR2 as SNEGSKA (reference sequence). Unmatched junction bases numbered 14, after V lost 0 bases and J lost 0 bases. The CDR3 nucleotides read TGCAGTGCTAGAGATCGGGTAGCGGGGTACGAATCTAGCACAGATACGCAGTATTTT. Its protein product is CSARDRVAGYESSTDTQYF.

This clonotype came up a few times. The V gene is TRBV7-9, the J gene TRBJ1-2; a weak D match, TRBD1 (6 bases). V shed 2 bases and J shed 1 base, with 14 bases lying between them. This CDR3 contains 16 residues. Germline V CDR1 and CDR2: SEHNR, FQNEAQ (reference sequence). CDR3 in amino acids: CASSLYRDTLNYGYTF. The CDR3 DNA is TGTGCCAGCAGCTTATACAGGGACACCCTTAACTATGGCTACACCTTC.

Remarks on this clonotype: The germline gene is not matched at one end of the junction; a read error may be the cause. CDR3 sequence: CASSLEQGRTIF. In DNA, the CDR3 is TGTGCCAGCAGCTTGGAACAGGGACGGACTATCTTT. The V call is TRBV5-6, the J call TRBJ1-1, with D perhaps TRBD1 (6 bases). CDR1 SGHDT and CDR2 YYEEEE come from the germline V gene. This CDR3 is 12 amino acids long.

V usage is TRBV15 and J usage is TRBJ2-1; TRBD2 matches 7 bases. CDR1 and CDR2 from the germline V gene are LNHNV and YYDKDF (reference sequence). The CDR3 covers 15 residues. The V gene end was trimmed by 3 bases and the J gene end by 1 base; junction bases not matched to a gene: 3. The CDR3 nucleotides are TGTGCCACCAGCAGCGGCGGGAGATCCTACAATGAGCAGTTCTTC. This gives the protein CATSSGGRSYNEQFF.

The CDR3 coding sequence is TGCAGTGCTAGAGAGACAGGGGCGACCAATCAGCCCCAGCATTTT. Its protein is CSARETGATNQPQHF. The rearrangement joins TRBV20-1 to TRBJ1-5; 8 bases agree with TRBD1. This CDR3 comprises 15 residues. The germline gives CDR1 DFQATT, CDR2 SNEGSKA (reference sequence). Unmatched junction bases numbered 4, after V lost 0 bases and J lost 3 bases.

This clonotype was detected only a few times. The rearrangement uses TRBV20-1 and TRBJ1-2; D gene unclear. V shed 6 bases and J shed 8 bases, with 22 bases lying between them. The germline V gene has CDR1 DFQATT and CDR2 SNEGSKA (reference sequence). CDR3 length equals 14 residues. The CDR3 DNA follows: TGCAGTGCCCTGCTAACAGACGGAACGACGGGCTACACCTTC. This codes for CSALLTDGTTGYTF.

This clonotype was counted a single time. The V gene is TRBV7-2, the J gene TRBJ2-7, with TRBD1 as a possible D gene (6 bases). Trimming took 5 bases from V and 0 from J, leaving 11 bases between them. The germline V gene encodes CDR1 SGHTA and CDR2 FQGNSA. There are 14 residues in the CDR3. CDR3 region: CASSLRDTSYEQYF. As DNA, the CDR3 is TGTGCCAGCAGCCTCCGGGACACCTCCTACGAGCAGTACTTC.

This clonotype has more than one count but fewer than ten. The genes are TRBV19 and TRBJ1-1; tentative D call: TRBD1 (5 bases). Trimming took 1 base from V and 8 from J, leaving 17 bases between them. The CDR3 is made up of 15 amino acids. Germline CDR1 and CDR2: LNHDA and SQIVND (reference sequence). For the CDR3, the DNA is TGTGCCAGTAGTATAGTCGAAGCCGGGACTGCAGAAGCTTTCTTT. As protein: CASSIVEAGTAEAFF.

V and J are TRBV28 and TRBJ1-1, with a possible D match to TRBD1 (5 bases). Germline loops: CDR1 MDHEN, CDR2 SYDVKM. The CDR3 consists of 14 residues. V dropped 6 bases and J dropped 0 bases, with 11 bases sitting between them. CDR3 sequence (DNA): TGTGCCAGCAGCCCCCGGGGACTGAACACTGAAGCTTTCTTT. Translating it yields CASSPRGLNTEAFF.

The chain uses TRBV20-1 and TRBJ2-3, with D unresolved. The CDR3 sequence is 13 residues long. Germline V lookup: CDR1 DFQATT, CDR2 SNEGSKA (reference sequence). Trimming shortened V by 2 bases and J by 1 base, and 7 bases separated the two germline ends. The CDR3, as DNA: TGCAGTGCTAGAATAGCAGGCACAGATACGCAGTATTTT. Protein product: CSARIAGTDTQYF.

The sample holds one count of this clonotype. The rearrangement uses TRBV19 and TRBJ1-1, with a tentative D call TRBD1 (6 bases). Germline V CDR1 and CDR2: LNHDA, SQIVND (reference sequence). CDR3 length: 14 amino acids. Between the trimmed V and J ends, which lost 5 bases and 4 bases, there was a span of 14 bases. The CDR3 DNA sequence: TGTGCCAGTAGTGTGGGTGGGGGCCCCACTGAAGCTTTCTTT. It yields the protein CASSVGGGPTEAFF. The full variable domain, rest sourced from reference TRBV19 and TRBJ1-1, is DGGITQSPKYLFRKEGQNVTLSCEQNLNHDAMYWYRQDPGQGLRLIYYSQIVNDFQKGDIAEGYSVSREKKESFPLTVTSAQKNPTAFYLCASSVGGGPTEAFFGQGTRLTVV.

The CDR3 sequence is CAWRSGGRDTGELFF. Written as DNA, the CDR3 is TGTGCCTGGAGATCCGGGGGCAGGGACACCGGGGAGCTGTTTTTT. The rearrangement joins TRBV30 to TRBJ2-2, with D perhaps matching TRBD1 or TRBD2 (6 bases each). Germline CDR1 and CDR2: GTSNPN and SVGIG (reference sequence). Trimming took 3 bases from V and 3 from J, leaving 14 bases between them. This CDR3 spans 15 amino acids.

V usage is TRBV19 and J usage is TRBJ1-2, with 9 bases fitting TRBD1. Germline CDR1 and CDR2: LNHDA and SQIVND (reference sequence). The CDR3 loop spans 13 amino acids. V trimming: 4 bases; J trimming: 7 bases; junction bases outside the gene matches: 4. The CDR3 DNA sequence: TGTGCCAGTAGTACCACAGGGGGCAGTGGCTACACCTTC. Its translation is CASSTTGGSGYTF.

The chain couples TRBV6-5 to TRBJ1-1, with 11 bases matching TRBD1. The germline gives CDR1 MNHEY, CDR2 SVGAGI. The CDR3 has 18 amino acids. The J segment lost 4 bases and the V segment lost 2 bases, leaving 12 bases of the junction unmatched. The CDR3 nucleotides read TGTGCCAGCAGTTACAGGACAGGGGGCACGTATAGAAGCACTGAAGCTTTCTTT. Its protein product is CASSYRTGGTYRSTEAFF.

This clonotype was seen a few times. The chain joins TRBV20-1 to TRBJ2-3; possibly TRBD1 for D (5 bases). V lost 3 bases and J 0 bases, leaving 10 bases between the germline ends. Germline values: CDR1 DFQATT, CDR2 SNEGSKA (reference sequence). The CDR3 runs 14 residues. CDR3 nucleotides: TGCAGTGCTAGTGTAGGACACAGCACAGATACGCAGTATTTT. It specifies CSASVGHSTDTQYF.

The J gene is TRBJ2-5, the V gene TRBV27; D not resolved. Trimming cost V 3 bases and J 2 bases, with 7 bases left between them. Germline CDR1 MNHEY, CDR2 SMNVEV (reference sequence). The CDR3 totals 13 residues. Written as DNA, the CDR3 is TGTGCCAGCAGTTTGTTCACTCAAGAGACCCAGTACTTC. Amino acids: CASSLFTQETQYF.

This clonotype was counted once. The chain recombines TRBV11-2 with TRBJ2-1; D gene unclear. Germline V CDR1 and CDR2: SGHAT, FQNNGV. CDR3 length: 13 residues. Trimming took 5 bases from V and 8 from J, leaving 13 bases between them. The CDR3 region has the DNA TGTGCCAGCAGCCGACCGGATCTCGATGAGCAGTTCTTC. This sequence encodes CASSRPDLDEQFF.

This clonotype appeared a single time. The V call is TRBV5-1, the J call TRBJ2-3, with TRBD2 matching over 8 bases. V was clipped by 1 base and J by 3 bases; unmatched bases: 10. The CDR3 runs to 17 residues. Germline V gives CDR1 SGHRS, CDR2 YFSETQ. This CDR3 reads CASSLIAGGTYTDTQYF. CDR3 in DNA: TGCGCCAGCAGCTTGATCGCGGGAGGAACGTATACAGATACGCAGTATTTT.

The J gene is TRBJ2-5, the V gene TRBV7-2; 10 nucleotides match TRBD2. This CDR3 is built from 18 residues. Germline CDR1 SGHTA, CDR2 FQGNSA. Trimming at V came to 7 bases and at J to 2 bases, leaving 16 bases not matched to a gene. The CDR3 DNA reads TGTGCCAGCAACACGCTGGCGGGGGAACTAGCGGGACAAGAGACCCAGTACTTC. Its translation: CASNTLAGELAGQETQYF.

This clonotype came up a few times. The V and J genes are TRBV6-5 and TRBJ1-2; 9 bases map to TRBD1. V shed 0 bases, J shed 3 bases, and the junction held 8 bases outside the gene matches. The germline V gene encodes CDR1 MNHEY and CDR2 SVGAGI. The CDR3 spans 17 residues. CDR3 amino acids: CASSYSQQGASYYGYTF. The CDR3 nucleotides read TGTGCCAGCAGTTACTCCCAACAGGGGGCGAGTTACTATGGCTACACCTTC.

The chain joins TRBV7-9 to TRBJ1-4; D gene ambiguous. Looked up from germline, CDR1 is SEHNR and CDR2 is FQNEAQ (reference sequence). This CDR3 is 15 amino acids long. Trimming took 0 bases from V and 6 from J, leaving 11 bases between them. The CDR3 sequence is CASSLAALEYEKLFF. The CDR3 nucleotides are TGTGCCAGCAGCTTAGCGGCCCTGGAGTATGAAAAACTGTTTTTT.

This CDR3 reads CASSPEDGPMAQYF. The CDR3 nucleotides are TGTGCCAGCAGCCCGGAGGACGGTCCCATGGCCCAGTACTTC. This chain joins TRBV7-6 and TRBJ2-5, with a possible D match to TRBD2 (5 bases). Germline V gene data show CDR1 as SGHVS and CDR2 as FNYEAQ. This CDR3 contains 14 residues. Trimming left V 5 bases short and J 9 bases short, with 19 bases between.

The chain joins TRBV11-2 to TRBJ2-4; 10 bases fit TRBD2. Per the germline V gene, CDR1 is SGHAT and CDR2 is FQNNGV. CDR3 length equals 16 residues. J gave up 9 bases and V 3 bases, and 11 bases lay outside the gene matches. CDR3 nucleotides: TGTGCCAGCAGCTTTGGGCTAGCGGGAGCGGGGGGCATTCAGTACTTC. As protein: CASSFGLAGAGGIQYF.

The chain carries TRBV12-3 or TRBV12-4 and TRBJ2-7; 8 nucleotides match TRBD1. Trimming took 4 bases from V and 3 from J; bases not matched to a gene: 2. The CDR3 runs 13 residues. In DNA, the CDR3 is TGTGCCAGCAGTTGGGGACAGGTCTACGAGCAGTACTTC. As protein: CASSWGQVYEQYF.

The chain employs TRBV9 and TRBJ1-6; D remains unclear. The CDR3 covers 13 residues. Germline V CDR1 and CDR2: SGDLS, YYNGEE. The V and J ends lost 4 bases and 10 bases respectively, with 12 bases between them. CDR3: CASSFGRGSPLHF. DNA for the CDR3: TGTGCCAGCAGCTTCGGCCGTGGATCACCCCTCCACTTT.

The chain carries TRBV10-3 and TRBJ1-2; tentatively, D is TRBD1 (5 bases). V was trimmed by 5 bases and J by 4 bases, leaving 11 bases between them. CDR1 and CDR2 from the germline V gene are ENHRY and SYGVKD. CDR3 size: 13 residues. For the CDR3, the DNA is TGTGCCATCAGTAGGGACGGCACCTATGGCTACACCTTC. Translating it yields CAISRDGTYGYTF.

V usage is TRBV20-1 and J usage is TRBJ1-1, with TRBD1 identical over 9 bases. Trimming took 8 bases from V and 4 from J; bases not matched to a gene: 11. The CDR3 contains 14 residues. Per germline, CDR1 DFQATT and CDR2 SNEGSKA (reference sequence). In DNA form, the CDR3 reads TGCAGTCCTATAAACAGGGGGCACGGCACTGAAGCTTTCTTT. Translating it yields CSPINRGHGTEAFF.

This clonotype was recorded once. The CDR3 protein is CASSTQLGGRYEQYF. In DNA, the CDR3 is TGTGCCAGTAGTACCCAGCTAGGCGGGAGGTACGAGCAGTACTTC. The chain couples TRBV19 to TRBJ2-7, with 8 bases matching TRBD2. The V gene end was trimmed by 4 bases and the J gene end by 4 bases; junction bases not matched to a gene: 9. This CDR3 contains 15 residues. Germline-derived CDR1 and CDR2 are LNHDA and SQIVND (reference sequence).

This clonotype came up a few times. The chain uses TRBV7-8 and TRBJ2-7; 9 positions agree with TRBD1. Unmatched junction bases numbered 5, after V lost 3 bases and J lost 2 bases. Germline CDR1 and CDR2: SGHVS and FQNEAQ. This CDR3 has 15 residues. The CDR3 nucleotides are TGTGCCAGCAGCTTGGGGACAGGGCTCCCCTACGAGCAGTACTTC. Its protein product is CASSLGTGLPYEQYF.

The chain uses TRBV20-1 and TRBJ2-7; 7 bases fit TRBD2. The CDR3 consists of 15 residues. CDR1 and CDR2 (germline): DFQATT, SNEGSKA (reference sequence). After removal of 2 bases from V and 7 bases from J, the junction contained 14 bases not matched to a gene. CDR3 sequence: CSARPQLTPSGEQYF. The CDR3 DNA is TGCAGTGCTAGACCGCAGTTGACCCCTAGCGGAGAGCAGTACTTC.

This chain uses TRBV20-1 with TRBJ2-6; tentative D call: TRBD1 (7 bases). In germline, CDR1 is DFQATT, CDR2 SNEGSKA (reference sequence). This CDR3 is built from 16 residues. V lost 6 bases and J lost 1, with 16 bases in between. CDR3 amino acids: CSAGGTVTSGANVLTF. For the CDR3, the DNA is TGCAGTGCGGGCGGGACAGTAACTTCTGGGGCCAACGTCCTGACTTTC.

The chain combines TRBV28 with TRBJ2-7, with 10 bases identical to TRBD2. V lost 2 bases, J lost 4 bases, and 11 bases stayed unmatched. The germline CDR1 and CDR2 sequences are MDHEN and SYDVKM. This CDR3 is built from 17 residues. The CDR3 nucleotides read TGTGCCAGCAGTTTACCTACCCCGGGACTAGCGACTTACGAGCAGTACTTC. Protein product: CASSLPTPGLATYEQYF.